These T cell receptor beta chains were read from a single sample in a study of OX40 agonist ivuxolimab in advanced cancers. Sequencing was performed with immunoSEQ multiplex PCR; in TCRdb, only in-frame clones are kept and a portion is missing. The sample lists 55,000 to 80,000 clones, roughly nine tenths occurring once. The sample was CD4+ or CD8+ T cells sorted from blood, taken in a trial of the OX40 agonist ivuxolimab. Receptor source: an adult with an advanced solid tumor such as melanoma, head and neck, liver or kidney cancer. CDR3s include the opening cysteine and the closing phenylalanine or tryptophan. The order of the fields is V gene, clone size, J gene, CDR3 length, D gene, CDR3 DNA, CDR3 protein. D genes are given only for firm matches. Size is stated for part of the rows, as once, few or many counts, or as a class when the clone is expanded.

V: TRBV19; size: once; J: TRBJ2-2; length: 13; D: NA; DNA: TGTGCCAGTGGGGACCTTAACACCGGGGAGCTGTTTTTT; CDR3: CASGDLNTGELFF
V: TRBV10-3; size: few; J: TRBJ2-5; length: 12; D: NA; DNA: TGTGCCATCAGTGGCAGGCGAGAGACCCAGTACTTC; CDR3: CAISGRRETQYF
V: TRBV10-3; size: NA; J: TRBJ2-2; length: 15; D: NA; DNA: TGTGCCATCAGTGATCCGGGTCTGAACACCGGGGAGCTGTTTTTT; CDR3: CAISDPGLNTGELFF
V: TRBV4-1; size: NA; J: TRBJ2-3; length: 16; D: NA; DNA: TGCGCCAGCAGCCAAGATGGAGGGGGCGCGGTAGATACGCAGTATTTT; CDR3: CASSQDGGGAVDTQYF
V: TRBV5-1; size: NA; J: TRBJ2-1; length: 17; D: NA; DNA: TGCGCCAGCAGGCCCCAGGCGAGGACGAGCTCCTACAATGAGCAGTTCTTC; CDR3: CASRPQARTSSYNEQFF
V: TRBV28; size: NA; J: TRBJ1-1; length: 17; D: TRBD1; DNA: TGTGCCAGCAGTTTTCCGCCCAGGGCAGGGGGAAACACTGAAGCTTTCTTT; CDR3: CASSFPPRAGGNTEAFF
V: TRBV5-6; size: NA; J: TRBJ1-2; length: 14; D: NA; DNA: TGTGCCAGCAGCTATTACAGGGATCGGCAAGGCTACACCTTC; CDR3: CASSYYRDRQGYTF
V: TRBV7-2; size: NA; J: TRBJ2-3; length: 18; D: TRBD2; DNA: TGTGCCAGCAGCTTAGCCCGACTAGCGGGGGGGCCAAAAGATACGCAGTATTTT; CDR3: CASSLARLAGGPKDTQYF
V: TRBV30; size: NA; J: TRBJ1-5; length: 15; D: NA; DNA: TGTGCCTGGAGTGTACGAGGACCAGCCTCCCAGCCCCAGCATTTT; CDR3: CAWSVRGPASQPQHF
V: TRBV6-1; size: NA; J: TRBJ2-3; length: 15; D: NA; DNA: TGTGCCAGCAGTGAATTTAGCGGACACACAGATACGCAGTATTTT; CDR3: CASSEFSGHTDTQYF
V: TRBV2; size: NA; J: TRBJ2-7; length: 14; D: TRBD1; DNA: TGTGCCAGCAGCGTGGGACAGGGGGCCTACGAGCAGTACTTC; CDR3: CASSVGQGAYEQYF
V: TRBV7-2; size: few; J: TRBJ1-4; length: 13; D: NA; DNA: TGTGCCAGCAGCTTCAGGGGAAATGAAAAACTGTTTTTT; CDR3: CASSFRGNEKLFF
V: TRBV6-5; size: NA; J: TRBJ2-3; length: 15; D: TRBD2; DNA: TGTGCCAGCAGGGGGACTAGCGGGGGGCGAGATACGCAGTATTTT; CDR3: CASRGTSGGRDTQYF
V: TRBV6-6; size: NA; J: TRBJ1-5; length: 12; D: NA; DNA: TGTGCCAGCAGCCTAGAGTTTTGGCCCCAGCATTTT; CDR3: CASSLEFWPQHF
V: TRBV9; size: NA; J: TRBJ2-1; length: 12; D: NA; DNA: TGTGCCAGCAGCGAGGGGCGGCATGAGCAGTTCTTC; CDR3: CASSEGRHEQFF
V: TRBV28; size: NA; J: TRBJ1-5; length: 12; D: NA; DNA: TGTGCCACCAGACAGGTCAATCAGCCCCAGCATTTT; CDR3: CATRQVNQPQHF
V: TRBV5-6; size: NA; J: TRBJ1-3; length: 16; D: NA; DNA: TGTGCCAGCAGCTTCCGAGCCAGGAGCTCTGGAAACACCATATATTTT; CDR3: CASSFRARSSGNTIYF
V: TRBV27; size: NA; J: TRBJ1-5; length: 15; D: NA; DNA: TGTGCCAGCAGTCCCCGTGTGAGGGAAGAACAGCCCCAGCATTTT; CDR3: CASSPRVREEQPQHF
V: TRBV5-4; size: NA; J: TRBJ2-3; length: 15; D: NA; DNA: TGTGCCAGCAGCTCAGACGGGGTGTCGGGAGATACGCAGTATTTT; CDR3: CASSSDGVSGDTQYF
V: TRBV6-5; size: few; J: TRBJ1-1; length: 14; D: NA; DNA: TGTGCCAGCAGCCCCGCAGGGGAGGGCACTGAAGCTTTCTTT; CDR3: CASSPAGEGTEAFF
V: TRBV9; size: NA; J: TRBJ1-2; length: 13; D: NA; DNA: TGTGCCAGCAGCCCAAGGGGTAACTATGGCTACACCTTC; CDR3: CASSPRGNYGYTF
V: TRBV30; size: NA; J: TRBJ1-5; length: 15; D: TRBD1; DNA: TGTGCCTGGACCTTGACAGGGGTTGGCAATCAGCCCCAGCATTTT; CDR3: CAWTLTGVGNQPQHF
V: TRBV6-5; size: NA; J: TRBJ1-2; length: 16; D: NA; DNA: TGTGCCAGCAGTTACTCGGGGCAGATGACTAACTATGGCTACACCTTC; CDR3: CASSYSGQMTNYGYTF
V: TRBV4-2; size: NA; J: TRBJ2-2; length: 16; D: NA; DNA: TGTGCCAGCAGCCAAGATCTTCGGGGGAACACCGGGGAGCTGTTTTTT; CDR3: CASSQDLRGNTGELFF
V: TRBV2; size: NA; J: TRBJ2-7; length: 11; D: NA; DNA: TGTGCCAGCAGCCCCCTGTACGAGCAGTACTTC; CDR3: CASSPLYEQYF
V: TRBV6-6; size: NA; J: TRBJ1-5; length: 13; D: NA; DNA: TGTGCCAGCAGTTACGGTTCAAGTCAGCCCCAGCATTTT; CDR3: CASSYGSSQPQHF
V: TRBV6-5; size: few; J: TRBJ2-5; length: 14; D: TRBD1; DNA: TGTGCCAGCACCGGGACAGGGGTTTTCGAGACCCAGTACTTC; CDR3: CASTGTGVFETQYF
V: TRBV5-1; size: NA; J: TRBJ1-3; length: 16; D: NA; DNA: TGCGCCAGCAGCGTCGCAGGGCGCAACTCTGGAAACACCATATATTTT; CDR3: CASSVAGRNSGNTIYF
V: TRBV9; size: NA; J: TRBJ2-5; length: 12; D: TRBD2; DNA: TGTGCCAGCAGCCGGGGGGGAGAGACCCAGTACTTC; CDR3: CASSRGGETQYF
V: TRBV4-1; size: NA; J: TRBJ2-3; length: 17; D: TRBD2; DNA: TGCGCCAGCAGCCAAATTCAACTAGCGGGAGTAACAGATACGCAGTATTTT; CDR3: CASSQIQLAGVTDTQYF
V: TRBV19; size: NA; J: TRBJ2-3; length: 18; D: NA; DNA: TGTGCCAGTAGTAGAGTCAGGGGTTGGAAAGCGGATACAGATACGCAGTATTTT; CDR3: CASSRVRGWKADTDTQYF
V: TRBV18; size: NA; J: TRBJ1-2; length: 15; D: NA; DNA: TGTGCCAGCTCACCCCTACAAGGATCTAACTATGGCTACACCTTC; CDR3: CASSPLQGSNYGYTF
V: TRBV11-2; size: few; J: TRBJ2-1; length: 15; D: NA; DNA: TGTGCCAGCAGCTCCCGAGGGGCGTGGGGGGATGAGCAGTTCTTC; CDR3: CASSSRGAWGDEQFF
V: TRBV2; size: NA; J: TRBJ1-4; length: 15; D: TRBD1; DNA: TGTGCCAGCAGCGACAGGGGGCAGCCTAATGAAAAACTGTTTTTT; CDR3: CASSDRGQPNEKLFF
V: TRBV7-3; size: NA; J: TRBJ2-1; length: 16; D: NA; DNA: TGTGCCAGCAGCTCCCGAGGGAGCGTCTCCTACAATGAGCAGTTCTTC; CDR3: CASSSRGSVSYNEQFF
V: TRBV6-1; size: NA; J: TRBJ2-1; length: 16; D: NA; DNA: TGTGCCAGCAGTGCGACTGCCATTAGGGGGTCGGATGAGCAGTTCTTC; CDR3: CASSATAIRGSDEQFF
V: TRBV11-3; size: NA; J: TRBJ2-5; length: 13; D: NA; DNA: TGTGCCAGCAGCTTCTCAGGGATGGAGACCCAGTACTTC; CDR3: CASSFSGMETQYF
V: TRBV19; size: few; J: TRBJ2-1; length: 14; D: TRBD2; DNA: TGTGCCAGTAGTATTTTGCGGGAGGGCCATGAGCAGTTCTTC; CDR3: CASSILREGHEQFF
V: TRBV10-3; size: NA; J: TRBJ2-4; length: 17; D: NA; DNA: TGTGCCATCAGTGAGTCCGGGGCCCGAATAGCCAAAAACATTCAGTACTTC; CDR3: CAISESGARIAKNIQYF
V: TRBV29-1; size: NA; J: TRBJ2-7; length: 12; D: NA; DNA: TGCAGCGTTGAAGACGTCTCCTACGAGCAGTACTTC; CDR3: CSVEDVSYEQYF
V: TRBV10-3; size: NA; J: TRBJ2-3; length: 13; D: NA; DNA: TGTGCCATCACCGAGGGGCGCACAGATACGCAGTATTTT; CDR3: CAITEGRTDTQYF
V: TRBV7-9; size: NA; J: TRBJ1-1; length: 13; D: NA; DNA: TGTGCCAGCAGCACGACGGAGAACACTGAAGCTTTCTTT; CDR3: CASSTTENTEAFF
V: TRBV10-3; size: NA; J: TRBJ2-4; length: 15; D: TRBD2; DNA: TGTGCCACGGCCCGCGACAGCGGGGGCCAAAACATTCAGTACTTC; CDR3: CATARDSGGQNIQYF
V: TRBV6-5; size: once; J: TRBJ1-2; length: 14; D: TRBD1; DNA: TGTGCCAGCAGTACAGGGGGCTTGAGCTATGGCTACACCTTC; CDR3: CASSTGGLSYGYTF
V: TRBV19; size: NA; J: TRBJ2-1; length: 14; D: TRBD1; DNA: TGTGCCAGTAACCGTCAGGGGGCGCGGAGCGAGCAGTTCTTC; CDR3: CASNRQGARSEQFF
V: TRBV6-5; size: NA; J: TRBJ2-5; length: 15; D: TRBD2; DNA: TGTGCCAGCAGTTACTCGGCGGGGGGCGAAGAGACCCAGTACTTC; CDR3: CASSYSAGGEETQYF